These 11 T cell receptor beta chains share one sample of origin, sequenced in a study of blood T cell repertoires in COVID-19. Clones were read by immunoSEQ multiplex PCR, and TCRdb kept only the in-frame ones, dropping some. The sample shows under 250,000 clones, approximately 85% of them seen only once. The sequencing input was PBMCs or T cells enriched from blood (not recorded which). The receptor source for this set is a woman aged 45-65 years with acute COVID-19.

Only a few counts were recorded for this clone. The genes are TRBV6-1 and TRBJ1-1; D is unclear. In germline, CDR1 is MNHNS, CDR2 SASEGT. V dropped 1 base and J dropped 4 bases, with 13 bases sitting between them. The CDR3 is 15 residues long. In DNA form, the CDR3 reads TGTGCCAGCAGTGAAGTGCACGGGAAGGCCACTGAAGCTTTCTTT. It codes for CASSEVHGKATEAFF.

The J gene is TRBJ2-7, the V gene TRBV27, with 8 positions matching TRBD1. CDR3 size: 13 residues. The germline gives CDR1 MNHEY, CDR2 SMNVEV (reference sequence). V was pared by 6 bases and J by 1 base, with 2 bases of the junction left unmatched. The CDR3 DNA sequence: TGTGCCAGCAGCCGGGACAGGTCCTACGAGCAGTACTTC. As protein: CASSRDRSYEQYF.

This clone was detected once. CDR3 amino acids: CASSPFQGMGNEKLFF. Written as DNA, the CDR3 is TGCGCCAGCAGCCCTTTCCAGGGGATGGGTAATGAAAAACTGTTTTTT. The V gene is TRBV4-3, the J gene TRBJ1-4, with D possibly being TRBD1 (6 bases). The CDR3 is 16 residues long. With 4 bases removed from V and 4 bases from J, the gap between germline ends came to 16 bases. Germline V gene sequence: CDR1 LGHNA, CDR2 YSLEER.

This clone occurred many times. One end of the junction is discordant with germline, which a read error may explain. The chain employs TRBV30 and TRBJ2-2; weak D call: TRBD2 (6 bases). CDR1 GTSNPN and CDR2 SVGIG come from the germline V gene (reference sequence). This CDR3 is built from 13 residues. Here the CDR3 reads CAGRTRGPGELFF. The CDR3 nucleotides are TGTGCCGGGAGGACGCGGGGTCCCGGGGAGCTGTTTTTT.

The chain links TRBV3-1 (or the pseudogene TRBV3-2) to TRBJ1-2; possible D gene TRBD1, 6 bases. Germline V gives CDR1 LGHDT, CDR2 YNNKEL (reference sequence). The CDR3 is made up of 13 amino acids. The V end was cut by 5 bases, the J end by 4 bases, with 11 bases between. This chain's CDR3 is CASSTRQAYGYTF. CDR3 coding DNA: TGTGCCAGCAGCACACGACAGGCCTATGGCTACACCTTC.

This clone has a handful of counts. The chain couples TRBV10-3 to TRBJ1-6; 7 bases are a match to TRBD1. After removal of 11 bases from V and 8 bases from J, the junction contained 9 bases not matched to a gene. The CDR3 totals 13 residues. Germline CDR1 ENHRY, CDR2 SYGVKD. The CDR3 is CASRGPSDSPLHF. DNA for the CDR3: TGTGCCTCAAGGGGGCCTTCGGATTCACCCCTCCACTTT.

The table lists this clone with a count of one. This sequence joins TRBV11-3 and TRBJ2-2; D is uncertain. Germline CDR1 is SGHNT and CDR2 is YENEEA. V lost 7 bases, J lost 2 bases, and 14 bases lay in between. The length of the CDR3 is 15 residues. This CDR3 is CASTHARGNTGELFF. CDR3 nucleotides: TGTGCCAGCACCCACGCCCGCGGTAACACCGGGGAGCTGTTTTTT.

This clone appeared a single time. V gene TRBV27 combines with J gene TRBJ1-1; D ambiguous. Germline values: CDR1 MNHEY, CDR2 SMNVEV (reference sequence). V was shortened by 5 bases and J by 0 bases, with 13 bases between the two germline ends. This CDR3 is built from 15 residues. The DNA of the CDR3 is TGTGCCAGCAGTCGCACAGAAACCATGAACACTGAAGCTTTCTTT. Translating gives CASSRTETMNTEAFF.

The chain couples TRBV30 to TRBJ1-3; a possible D gene is TRBD1 (6 bases). Germline lookup yields CDR1 GTSNPN and CDR2 SVGIG (reference sequence). The CDR3 contains 15 residues. V lost 4 bases and J lost 4, with 17 bases in between. The CDR3 sequence is CAWTQNRVRGNTIYF. The CDR3 nucleotides read TGTGCCTGGACACAGAACAGGGTCCGCGGAAACACCATATATTTT. Together with reference TRBV30 and TRBJ1-3, the CDR3 gives the full variable domain: SQTIHQWPATLVQPVGSPLSLECTVEGTSNPNLYWYRQAAGRGLQLLFYSVGIGQISSEVPQNLSASRPQDRQFILSSKKLLLSDSGFYLCAWTQNRVRGNTIYFGEGSWLTVV.

The genes are TRBV3-1 (or the pseudogene TRBV3-2) and TRBJ1-2; D is unclear. CDR1 and CDR2 from the germline V gene are LGHDT and YNNKEL (reference sequence). The CDR3 runs 16 residues. The V and J ends lost 4 bases and 0 bases respectively, with 15 bases between them. The CDR3 nucleotides are TGTGCCAGCAGCCTAAACAGTGGCCGAGCTAACTATGGCTACACCTTC. As protein: CASSLNSGRANYGYTF.

This clone was counted a single time. The V call is TRBV7-9, the J call TRBJ1-4; TRBD1 aligns across 9 bases. Germline-derived CDR1 and CDR2 are SEHNR and FQNEAQ (reference sequence). The CDR3 has 14 amino acids. With 0 bases clipped from V and 8 bases from J, the junction kept 1 base outside the gene matches. CDR3 region: CASSLADRGEKLFF. The CDR3 DNA reads as TGTGCCAGCAGCTTAGCGGACAGGGGCGAAAAACTGTTTTTT.